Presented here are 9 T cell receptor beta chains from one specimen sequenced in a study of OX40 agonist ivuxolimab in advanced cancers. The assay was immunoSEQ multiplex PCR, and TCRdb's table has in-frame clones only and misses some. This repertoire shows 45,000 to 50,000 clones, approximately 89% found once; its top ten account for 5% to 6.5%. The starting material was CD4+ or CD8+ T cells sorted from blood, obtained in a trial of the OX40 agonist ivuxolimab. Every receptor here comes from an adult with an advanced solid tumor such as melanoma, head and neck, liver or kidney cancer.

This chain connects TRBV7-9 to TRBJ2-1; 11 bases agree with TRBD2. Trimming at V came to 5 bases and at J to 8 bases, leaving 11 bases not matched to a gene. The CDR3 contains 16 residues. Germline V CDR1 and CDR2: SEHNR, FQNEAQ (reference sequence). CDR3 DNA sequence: TGTGCCAGCAGCCCTAGCGGGAGGCTAATTCTCGATGAGCAGTTCTTC. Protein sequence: CASSPSGRLILDEQFF.

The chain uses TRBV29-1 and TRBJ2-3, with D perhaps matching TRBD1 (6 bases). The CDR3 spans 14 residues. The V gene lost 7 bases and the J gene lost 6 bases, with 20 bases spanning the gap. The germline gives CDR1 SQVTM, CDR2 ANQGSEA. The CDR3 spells CSAFRGQSADTQYF. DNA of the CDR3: TGCAGCGCATTTCGTGGACAGTCCGCGGATACGCAGTATTTT.

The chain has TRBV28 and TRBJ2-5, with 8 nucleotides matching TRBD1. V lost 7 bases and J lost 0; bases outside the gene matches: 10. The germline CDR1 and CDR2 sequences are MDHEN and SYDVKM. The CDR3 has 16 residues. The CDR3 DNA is TGTGCCAGCACCGATCGGACAGGGAGAAACCAAGAGACCCAGTACTTC. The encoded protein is CASTDRTGRNQETQYF.

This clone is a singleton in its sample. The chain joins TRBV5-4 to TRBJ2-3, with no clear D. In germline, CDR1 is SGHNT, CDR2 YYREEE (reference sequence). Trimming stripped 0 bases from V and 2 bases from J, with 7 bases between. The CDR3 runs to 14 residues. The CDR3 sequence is CASSLVEDTDTQYF. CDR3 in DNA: TGTGCCAGCAGCTTGGTGGAAGACACAGATACGCAGTATTTT.

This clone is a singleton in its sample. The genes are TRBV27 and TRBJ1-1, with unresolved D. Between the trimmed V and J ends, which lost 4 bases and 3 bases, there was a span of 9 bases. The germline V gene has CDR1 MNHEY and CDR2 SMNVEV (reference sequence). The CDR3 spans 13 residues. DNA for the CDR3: TGTGCCAGCAGTTCGGGAACTTACACTGAAGCTTTCTTT. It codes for CASSSGTYTEAFF.

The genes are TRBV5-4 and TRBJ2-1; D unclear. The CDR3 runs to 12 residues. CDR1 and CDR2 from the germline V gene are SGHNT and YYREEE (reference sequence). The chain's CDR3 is CAIYLHSYEQFF. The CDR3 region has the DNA TGTGCGATTTATCTGCACAGCTATGAGCAGTTCTTC.

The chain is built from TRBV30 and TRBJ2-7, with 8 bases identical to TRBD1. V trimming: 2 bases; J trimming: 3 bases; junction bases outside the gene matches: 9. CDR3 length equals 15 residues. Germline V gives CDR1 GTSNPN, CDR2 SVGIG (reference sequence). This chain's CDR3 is CAWSTRQGMGYEQYF. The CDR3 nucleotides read TGTGCCTGGAGTACCCGACAGGGGATGGGCTACGAGCAGTACTTC.

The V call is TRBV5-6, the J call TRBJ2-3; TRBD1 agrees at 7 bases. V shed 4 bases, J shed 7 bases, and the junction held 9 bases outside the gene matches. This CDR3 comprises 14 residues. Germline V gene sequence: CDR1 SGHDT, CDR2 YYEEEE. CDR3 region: CASSPMDRRYTQYF. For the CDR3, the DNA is TGTGCCAGCAGCCCGATGGACAGGAGGTATACGCAGTATTTT.

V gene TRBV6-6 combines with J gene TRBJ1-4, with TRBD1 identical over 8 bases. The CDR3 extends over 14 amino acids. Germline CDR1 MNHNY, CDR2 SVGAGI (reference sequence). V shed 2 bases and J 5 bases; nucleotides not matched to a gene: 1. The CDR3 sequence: CASSYQGANEKLFF. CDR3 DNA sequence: TGTGCCAGCAGTTACCAGGGGGCGAATGAAAAACTGTTTTTT.